A selection of T cell receptor beta chains follows, all from one sample in a study of blood T cell repertoires in COVID-19. Sequencing was performed with immunoSEQ multiplex PCR; in TCRdb, only in-frame clones are kept and a portion is missing. The repertoire consists of approximately 23,000 clones, with roughly 90% occurring once and the leading ten covering around 6%. Sequenced: peripheral blood. These receptors came from a woman over 75 with active COVID-19. The CDR3 runs from the conserved cysteine through the conserved F or W. D genes are given only for firm matches. Size values are once, few and many counts, or a class for expanded clones, and some rows have none.

clone size: -
V gene: TRBV7-3
J gene: TRBJ2-2
D gene: TRBD1
CDR3 DNA: TGTGCCAGCGGACAGGGGCCGAACACCGGGGAGCTGTTTTTT
CDR3 protein: CASGQGPNTGELFF

clone size: -
V gene: TRBV5-1
J gene: TRBJ2-3
D gene: -
CDR3 DNA: TGCGCCAGCACCGTTGACTCAGCTAGCACAGATACGCAGTATTTT
CDR3 protein: CASTVDSASTDTQYF

clone size: -
V gene: TRBV11-2
J gene: TRBJ1-6
D gene: -
CDR3 DNA: TGTGCCAGCAGCCCCTCACAGGATTCACCCCTCCACTTT
CDR3 protein: CASSPSQDSPLHF

clone size: -
V gene: TRBV7-9
J gene: TRBJ1-2
D gene: -
CDR3 DNA: TGTGCCAGCAGCTTAGATACAGGGATCTATGGCTACACCTTC
CDR3 protein: CASSLDTGIYGYTF

clone size: -
V gene: TRBV19
J gene: TRBJ2-1
D gene: -
CDR3 DNA: TGTGCCAGTAGTATGAGTTGGAATGAGCAGTTCTTC
CDR3 protein: CASSMSWNEQFF

clone size: -
V gene: TRBV7-2
J gene: TRBJ2-1
D gene: TRBD1
CDR3 DNA: TGTGCCAGCACTCCGGGACAGGGATCCTACAATGAGCAGTTCTTC
CDR3 protein: CASTPGQGSYNEQFF

clone size: -
V gene: TRBV27
J gene: TRBJ1-6
D gene: TRBD1
CDR3 DNA: TGTGCCACCGCTTCGGGACAGGCTAATTCACCCCTCCACTTT
CDR3 protein: CATASGQANSPLHF

clone size: -
V gene: TRBV23-1
J gene: TRBJ1-2
D gene: TRBD1
CDR3 DNA: TGCGCCAGCAGTCAATCTGTCCCAGGGGGGAATCTTAACTATGGCTACACCTTC
CDR3 protein: CASSQSVPGGNLNYGYTF

clone size: -
V gene: TRBV29-1
J gene: TRBJ1-1
D gene: TRBD1
CDR3 DNA: TGCAGCGTTGAACTGCCAGGGGGACGAACTGAAGCTTTCTTT
CDR3 protein: CSVELPGGRTEAFF

clone size: -
V gene: TRBV3-1/TRBV3-2
J gene: TRBJ2-7
D gene: TRBD1
CDR3 DNA: TGTGCCAGCAGCGGGACAGGGAAATACGAGCAGTACTTC
CDR3 protein: CASSGTGKYEQYF

clone size: -
V gene: TRBV16
J gene: TRBJ1-1
D gene: TRBD1
CDR3 DNA: TGTGCCAGCAGCCAGTCCAGGGGGATATCTGAAGCTTTCTTT
CDR3 protein: CASSQSRGISEAFF

clone size: -
V gene: TRBV6-1
J gene: TRBJ2-1
D gene: -
CDR3 DNA: TGTGCCAGCAGTGAAGCGGGGTGGACTCCCCGGGACAATGAGCAGTTCTTC
CDR3 protein: CASSEAGWTPRDNEQFF

clone size: -
V gene: TRBV4-1
J gene: TRBJ2-7
D gene: -
CDR3 DNA: TGCGCCAGCAGCCAGGGGCTAGACTACGAGCAGTACTTC
CDR3 protein: CASSQGLDYEQYF

clone size: -
V gene: TRBV14
J gene: TRBJ2-1
D gene: TRBD2
CDR3 DNA: TGTGCCAGCAGCCAACTAGGGACTAGCGGGGCGTATGAGCAGTTCTTC
CDR3 protein: CASSQLGTSGAYEQFF

clone size: once
V gene: TRBV13
J gene: TRBJ1-2
D gene: -
CDR3 DNA: TGTGCCAGCAGCTTAAAAACGGCCGGAGGGACGTTAGGCTACACCTTC
CDR3 protein: CASSLKTAGGTLGYTF

clone size: -
V gene: TRBV7-6
J gene: TRBJ1-5
D gene: -
CDR3 DNA: TGTGCCAGCAGCTTAGACTTCGGTCAGCCCCAGCATTTT
CDR3 protein: CASSLDFGQPQHF

clone size: -
V gene: TRBV19
J gene: TRBJ1-5
D gene: TRBD1
CDR3 DNA: TGTGCCAGTAGCTCGACAGGGGCCAGCAATCAGCCCCAGCATTTT
CDR3 protein: CASSSTGASNQPQHF

clone size: -
V gene: TRBV5-1
J gene: TRBJ2-1
D gene: TRBD2
CDR3 DNA: TGCGCCAGCAGCCCGACTAGCGGTAACTACAATGAGCAGTTCTTC
CDR3 protein: CASSPTSGNYNEQFF

clone size: -
V gene: TRBV19
J gene: TRBJ1-4
D gene: TRBD1
CDR3 DNA: TGTGCCAGTAGTACCCCGGGACAGGGGATCCAGGAAAAACTGTTTTTT
CDR3 protein: CASSTPGQGIQEKLFF

clone size: -
V gene: TRBV5-1
J gene: TRBJ1-1
D gene: -
CDR3 DNA: TGCGCCAGCAGAGGGGTCTTGAACACTGAAGCTTTCTTT
CDR3 protein: CASRGVLNTEAFF

clone size: once
V gene: TRBV6-5
J gene: TRBJ2-7
D gene: -
CDR3 DNA: TGTGCCAGTGGGGGGGGCCCCTACGAGCAGTACTTC
CDR3 protein: CASGGGPYEQYF

clone size: once
V gene: TRBV30
J gene: TRBJ1-5
D gene: -
CDR3 DNA: TGTGCCTGGAGCGCTAGGGGTAGCAATCAGCCCCAGCATTTT
CDR3 protein: CAWSARGSNQPQHF

clone size: -
V gene: TRBV9
J gene: TRBJ1-6
D gene: TRBD1
CDR3 DNA: TGTGCCAGCAGCGTGGGACAGCCTAATTCACCCCTCCACTTT
CDR3 protein: CASSVGQPNSPLHF

clone size: -
V gene: TRBV5-4
J gene: TRBJ1-6
D gene: -
CDR3 DNA: TGTGCCACAGGGGCCCAGGGGAAGGGTAACGGTTCACCCCTCCACTTT
CDR3 protein: CATGAQGKGNGSPLHF

clone size: -
V gene: TRBV6-5
J gene: TRBJ2-7
D gene: TRBD2
CDR3 DNA: TGTGCCAGCAAAAGGACTAGCGGATACTACGAGCAGTACTTC
CDR3 protein: CASKRTSGYYEQYF

clone size: -
V gene: TRBV12-3/TRBV12-4
J gene: TRBJ1-2
D gene: -
CDR3 DNA: TGTGCCAGCAGCACAGGTTTACCGGGCTACACCTTC
CDR3 protein: CASSTGLPGYTF

clone size: once
V gene: TRBV5-1
J gene: TRBJ2-3
D gene: TRBD2
CDR3 DNA: TGCGCCAGCAGCATGGGACTAGCGGGGGGATCTAGCACAGATACGCAGTATTTT
CDR3 protein: CASSMGLAGGSSTDTQYF

clone size: once
V gene: TRBV16
J gene: TRBJ2-2
D gene: -
CDR3 DNA: TGTGCCAGCAGCCAATCTCGCCAGTCCGCCGGGGAGCTGTTTTTT
CDR3 protein: CASSQSRQSAGELFF

clone size: -
V gene: TRBV7-2
J gene: TRBJ1-5
D gene: TRBD1
CDR3 DNA: TGTGCCAGCAGCTTAGAAGCGGGGGGACAGGGGGTAATACGGCCCCAGCATTTT
CDR3 protein: CASSLEAGGQGVIRPQHF

clone size: -
V gene: TRBV30
J gene: TRBJ2-5
D gene: TRBD1
CDR3 DNA: TGTGCCTGGAAAGCAGGGGGCGCAGAGACCCAGTACTTC
CDR3 protein: CAWKAGGAETQYF

clone size: -
V gene: TRBV6-5
J gene: TRBJ1-5
D gene: -
CDR3 DNA: TGTGCCAGCAGCTTCCGTCGCAATCAGCCCCAGCATTTT
CDR3 protein: CASSFRRNQPQHF